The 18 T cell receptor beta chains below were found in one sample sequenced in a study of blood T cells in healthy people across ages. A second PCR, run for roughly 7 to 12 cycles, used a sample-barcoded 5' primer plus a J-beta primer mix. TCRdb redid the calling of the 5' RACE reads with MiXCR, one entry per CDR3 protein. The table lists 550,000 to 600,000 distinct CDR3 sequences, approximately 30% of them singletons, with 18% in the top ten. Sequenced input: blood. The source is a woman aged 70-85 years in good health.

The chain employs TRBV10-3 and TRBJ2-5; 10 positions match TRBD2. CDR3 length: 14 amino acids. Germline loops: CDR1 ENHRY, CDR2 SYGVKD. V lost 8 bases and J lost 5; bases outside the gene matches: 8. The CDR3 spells CAIGARTSGETQYF. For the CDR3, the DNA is TGTGCCATCGGGGCTAGGACTAGCGGCGAGACCCAGTACTTC.

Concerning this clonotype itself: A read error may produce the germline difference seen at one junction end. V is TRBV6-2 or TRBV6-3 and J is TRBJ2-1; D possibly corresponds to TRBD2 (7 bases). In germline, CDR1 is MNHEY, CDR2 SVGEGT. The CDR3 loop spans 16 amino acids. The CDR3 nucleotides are TGTGCCGGCAGTCCCCTGGGAGGGGGCTCCTACAATGAGCAGTTCTTC. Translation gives CAGSPLGGGSYNEQFF.

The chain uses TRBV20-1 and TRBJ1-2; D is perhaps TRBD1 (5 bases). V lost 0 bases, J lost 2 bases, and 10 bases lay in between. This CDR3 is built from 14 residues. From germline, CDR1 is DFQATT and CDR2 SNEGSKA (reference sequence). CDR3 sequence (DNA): TGCAGTGCTAGAGATCGGGGCAGAAACTATGGCTACACCTTC. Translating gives CSARDRGRNYGYTF.

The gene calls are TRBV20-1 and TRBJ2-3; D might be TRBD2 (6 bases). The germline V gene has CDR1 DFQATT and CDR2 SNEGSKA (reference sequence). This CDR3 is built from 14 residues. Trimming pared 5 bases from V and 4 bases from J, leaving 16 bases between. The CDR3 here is CSALGRGSSDTQYF. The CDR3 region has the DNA TGCAGTGCTCTGGGGCGGGGAAGCTCAGATACGCAGTATTTT.

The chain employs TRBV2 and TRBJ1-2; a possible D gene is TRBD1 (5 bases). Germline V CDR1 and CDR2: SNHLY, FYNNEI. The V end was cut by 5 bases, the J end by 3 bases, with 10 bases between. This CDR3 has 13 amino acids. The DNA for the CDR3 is TGTGCCAGCAGTCCACGGGGGGACTATGGCTACACCTTC. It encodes CASSPRGDYGYTF. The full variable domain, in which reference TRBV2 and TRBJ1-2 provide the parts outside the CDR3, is EPEVTQTPSHQVTQMGQEVILRCVPISNHLYFYWYRQILGQKVEFLVSFYNNEISEKSEIFDDQFSVERPDGSNFTLKIRSTKLEDSAMYFCASSPRGDYGYTFGSGTRLTVV.

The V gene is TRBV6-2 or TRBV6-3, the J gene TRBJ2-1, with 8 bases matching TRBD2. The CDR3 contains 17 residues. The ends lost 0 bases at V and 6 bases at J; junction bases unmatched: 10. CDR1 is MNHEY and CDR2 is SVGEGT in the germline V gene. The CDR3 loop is CASSYSKREGRLNEQFF. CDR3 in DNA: TGTGCCAGCAGTTACTCGAAACGGGAGGGCCGTCTCAATGAGCAGTTCTTC.

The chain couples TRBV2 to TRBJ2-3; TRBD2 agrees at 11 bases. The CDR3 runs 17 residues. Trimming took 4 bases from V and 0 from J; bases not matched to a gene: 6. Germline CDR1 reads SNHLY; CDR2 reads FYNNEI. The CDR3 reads CASSGTSGLTSTDTQYF. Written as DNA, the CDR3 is TGTGCCAGCAGTGGGACTAGCGGGTTAACTAGCACAGATACGCAGTATTTT.

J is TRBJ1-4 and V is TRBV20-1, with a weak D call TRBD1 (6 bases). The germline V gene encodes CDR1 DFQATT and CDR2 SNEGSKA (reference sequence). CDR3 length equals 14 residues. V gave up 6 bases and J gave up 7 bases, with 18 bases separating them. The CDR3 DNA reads TGCAGTGCCCCGGCTGGACAACAGGGTGAAAAACTGTTTTTT. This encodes CSAPAGQQGEKLFF.

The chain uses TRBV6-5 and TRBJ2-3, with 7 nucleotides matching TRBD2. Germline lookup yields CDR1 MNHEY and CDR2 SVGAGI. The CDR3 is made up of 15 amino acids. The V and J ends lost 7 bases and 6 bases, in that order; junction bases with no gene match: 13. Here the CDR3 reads CASTLAGGPGDTQYF. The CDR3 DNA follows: TGTGCCAGCACTTTAGCGGGCGGGCCAGGGGATACGCAGTATTTT.

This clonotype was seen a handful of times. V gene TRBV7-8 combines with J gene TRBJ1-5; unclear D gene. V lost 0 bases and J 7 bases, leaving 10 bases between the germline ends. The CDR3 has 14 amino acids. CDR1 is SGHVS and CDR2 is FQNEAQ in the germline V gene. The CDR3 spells CASSLATREQPQHF. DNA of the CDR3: TGTGCCAGCAGCTTAGCGACGAGGGAACAGCCCCAGCATTTT.

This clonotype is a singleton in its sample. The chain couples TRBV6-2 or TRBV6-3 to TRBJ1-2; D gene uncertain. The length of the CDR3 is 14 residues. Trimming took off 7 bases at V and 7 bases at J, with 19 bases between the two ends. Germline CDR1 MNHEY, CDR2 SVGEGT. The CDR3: CASTRLETGSGYTF. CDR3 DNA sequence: TGTGCCAGCACCCGACTTGAGACGGGAAGTGGCTACACCTTC.

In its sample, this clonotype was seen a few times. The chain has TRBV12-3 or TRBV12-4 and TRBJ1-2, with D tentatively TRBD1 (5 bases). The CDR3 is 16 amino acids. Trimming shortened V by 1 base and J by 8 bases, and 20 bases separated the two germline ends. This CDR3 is CASSLGPGQGRSGYTF. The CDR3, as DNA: TGTGCCAGCAGTTTAGGGCCCGGGCAGGGCCGGTCCGGCTACACCTTC.

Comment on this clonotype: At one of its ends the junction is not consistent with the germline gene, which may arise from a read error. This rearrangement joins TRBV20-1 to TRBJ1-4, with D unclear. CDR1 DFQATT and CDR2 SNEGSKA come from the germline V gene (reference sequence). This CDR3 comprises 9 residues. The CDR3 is CSTSPRLFF. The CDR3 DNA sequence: TGCAGTACTAGTCCTCGACTGTTTTTT.

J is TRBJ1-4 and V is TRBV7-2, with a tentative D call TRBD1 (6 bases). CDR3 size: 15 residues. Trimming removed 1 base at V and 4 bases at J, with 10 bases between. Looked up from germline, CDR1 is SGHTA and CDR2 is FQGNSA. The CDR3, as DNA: TGTGCCAGCAGCTTAGGCGGCAGGGGTAATGAAAAACTGTTTTTT. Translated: CASSLGGRGNEKLFF.

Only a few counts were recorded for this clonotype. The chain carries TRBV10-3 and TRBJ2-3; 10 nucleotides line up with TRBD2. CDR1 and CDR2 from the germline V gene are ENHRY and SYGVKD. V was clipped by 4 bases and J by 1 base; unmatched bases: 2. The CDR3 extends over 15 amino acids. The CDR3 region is CAISGSGGGTDTQYF. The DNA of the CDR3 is TGTGCCATCAGTGGCAGCGGGGGGGGCACAGATACGCAGTATTTT.

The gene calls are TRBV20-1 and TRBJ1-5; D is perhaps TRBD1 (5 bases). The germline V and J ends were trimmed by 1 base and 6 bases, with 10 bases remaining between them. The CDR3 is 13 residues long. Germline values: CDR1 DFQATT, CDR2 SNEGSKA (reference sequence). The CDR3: CSARGGWGQPQHF. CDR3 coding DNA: TGCAGTGCTAGAGGGGGGTGGGGTCAGCCCCAGCATTTT.

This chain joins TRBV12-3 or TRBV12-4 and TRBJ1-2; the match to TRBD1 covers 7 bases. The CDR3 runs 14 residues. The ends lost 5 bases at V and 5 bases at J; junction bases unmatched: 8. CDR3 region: CASSRTRGLYGYTF. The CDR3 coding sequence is TGTGCCAGCAGTCGGACCAGGGGGTTATATGGCTACACCTTC.

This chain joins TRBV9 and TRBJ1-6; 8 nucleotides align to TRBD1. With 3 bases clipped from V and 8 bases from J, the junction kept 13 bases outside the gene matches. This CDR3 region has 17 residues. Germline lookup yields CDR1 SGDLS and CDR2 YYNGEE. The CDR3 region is CASSERRGPVPDSPLHF. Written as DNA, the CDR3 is TGTGCCAGCAGCGAGCGCAGGGGGCCGGTGCCAGATTCACCCCTCCACTTT.